These T cell receptor beta chains were read from a single sample in a study of T cells in Graves' hyperthyroidism and ophthalmopathy. TCRdb redid the calling of the multiplex PCR reads with MiXCR, one entry per CDR3 protein. The sample shows around 660,000 distinct CDR3 sequences, about 45% of them seen only once. Material: peripheral blood or thyroid tissue (not recorded which). These receptors were collected from an adult man with Graves' disease, either hyperthyroidism or ophthalmopathy (not recorded which). Both conserved end residues are part of each CDR3. Fields, in order: clone size, J gene, V gene, D gene, CDR3 protein, CDR3 DNA. The D gene is left open where the match is weak. The listing skips clone size in some rows; elsewhere it reads once, few, many or a size class.

abundance: few; j_gene: TRBJ2-7; v_gene: TRBV7-9; d_gene: NA; CDR3aa: CASSQLFYEQYF; CDR3nt: TGTGCCAGCAGCCAGTTGTTCTACGAGCAGTACTTC
abundance: many; j_gene: TRBJ2-5; v_gene: TRBV6-5; d_gene: TRBD1; CDR3aa: CASSELSTGEETQYF; CDR3nt: TGTGCCAGCAGTGAACTAAGCACAGGGGAAGAGACCCAGTACTTC
abundance: NA; j_gene: TRBJ1-2; v_gene: TRBV2; d_gene: NA; CDR3aa: CASSEAVQGDGYTF; CDR3nt: TGTGCCAGCAGTGAAGCAGTGCAGGGTGATGGCTACACCTTC
abundance: many; j_gene: TRBJ2-7; v_gene: TRBV24-1; d_gene: TRBD2; CDR3aa: CATSERTGTSEKQYF; CDR3nt: TGTGCCACCAGTGAAAGAACCGGGACTAGCGAGAAGCAGTACTTC
abundance: NA; j_gene: TRBJ1-2; v_gene: TRBV24-1; d_gene: NA; CDR3aa: CATSESSPELNYGYTF; CDR3nt: TGTGCCACCAGTGAATCTTCGCCTGAATTAAACTATGGCTACACCTTC
abundance: NA; j_gene: TRBJ2-2; v_gene: TRBV5-1; d_gene: TRBD1; CDR3aa: CASRKGTGNAGELFF; CDR3nt: TGCGCCAGCAGGAAAGGGACAGGGAACGCCGGGGAGCTGTTTTTT
abundance: many; j_gene: TRBJ2-7; v_gene: TRBV29-1; d_gene: NA; CDR3aa: CSVVWGYEQYF; CDR3nt: TGCAGCGTTGTGTGGGGGTACGAGCAGTACTTC
abundance: NA; j_gene: TRBJ1-2; v_gene: TRBV7-2; d_gene: TRBD1; CDR3aa: CASSEGLDRFYGYTF; CDR3nt: TGTGCCAGCAGTGAAGGACTGGACAGGTTCTATGGCTACACCTTC
abundance: NA; j_gene: TRBJ1-1; v_gene: TRBV7-8; d_gene: NA; CDR3aa: CASSLWADISLNTEAFF; CDR3nt: TGTGCCAGCAGCTTATGGGCAGACATATCCCTGAACACTGAAGCTTTCTTT
abundance: NA; j_gene: TRBJ2-1; v_gene: TRBV10-2; d_gene: TRBD2; CDR3aa: CASSESAGGEQFF; CDR3nt: TGCGCCAGCAGTGAGTCGGCGGGGGGGGAGCAGTTCTTC
abundance: few; j_gene: TRBJ2-7; v_gene: TRBV2; d_gene: NA; CDR3aa: CASSEAVGGYEQYF; CDR3nt: TGTGCCAGCAGTGAAGCGGTGGGGGGCTACGAGCAGTACTTC
abundance: many; j_gene: TRBJ1-1; v_gene: TRBV5-8; d_gene: NA; CDR3aa: CASKAGVRTEAFF; CDR3nt: TGTGCCAGCAAAGCAGGGGTACGGACTGAAGCTTTCTTT
abundance: NA; j_gene: TRBJ2-7; v_gene: TRBV12-3/TRBV12-4; d_gene: NA; CDR3aa: CASSFVGEQYF; CDR3nt: TGTGCCAGCAGTTTCGTGGGGGAGCAGTACTTC
abundance: few; j_gene: TRBJ1-2; v_gene: TRBV5-1; d_gene: NA; CDR3aa: CASSFSPGTISGYTF; CDR3nt: TGCGCCAGCAGCTTCTCTCCGGGGACCATCTCTGGCTACACCTTC
abundance: many; j_gene: TRBJ1-1; v_gene: TRBV5-1; d_gene: NA; CDR3aa: CASRADMNTEAFF; CDR3nt: TGTGCCAGCAGAGCCGACATGAACACTGAAGCTTTCTTT
abundance: many; j_gene: TRBJ1-1; v_gene: TRBV7-9; d_gene: NA; CDR3aa: CASSEVRMNTEAFF; CDR3nt: TGTGCCAGCAGCGAAGTGAGAATGAACACTGAAGCTTTCTTT
abundance: NA; j_gene: TRBJ1-3; v_gene: TRBV5-1; d_gene: TRBD1; CDR3aa: CASSFLGTASSGNTIYF; CDR3nt: TGCGCCAGCAGCTTCCTTGGGACAGCTTCCTCTGGAAACACCATATATTTT
abundance: NA; j_gene: TRBJ2-5; v_gene: TRBV7-9; d_gene: NA; CDR3aa: CASSLKGTFQETQYF; CDR3nt: TGTGCCAGCAGCCTCAAGGGGACTTTTCAAGAGACCCAGTACTTC
abundance: many; j_gene: TRBJ1-2; v_gene: TRBV10-3; d_gene: NA; CDR3aa: CAISEGQMDGYTF; CDR3nt: TGTGCCATCAGTGAGGGGCAGATGGATGGCTACACCTTC
abundance: NA; j_gene: TRBJ2-7; v_gene: TRBV19; d_gene: NA; CDR3aa: CASSISVTGLGEQYF; CDR3nt: TGTGCCAGTAGTATAAGCGTTACAGGGCTGGGCGAGCAGTACTTC
abundance: few; j_gene: TRBJ2-7; v_gene: TRBV7-9; d_gene: NA; CDR3aa: CASSLLGEAYEQYF; CDR3nt: TGCGCCAGCAGCCTCCTAGGGGAGGCCTACGAGCAGTACTTC
abundance: many; j_gene: TRBJ1-1; v_gene: TRBV29-1; d_gene: NA; CDR3aa: CSVEGPMNTEAFF; CDR3nt: TGCAGCGTTGAGGGACCGATGAACACTGAAGCTTTCTTT
abundance: few; j_gene: TRBJ1-4; v_gene: TRBV7-9; d_gene: TRBD1; CDR3aa: CASSFKGARVEKLFF; CDR3nt: TGTGCCAGCAGCTTCAAGGGGGCGCGAGTTGAAAAACTGTTTTTT
abundance: few; j_gene: TRBJ2-5; v_gene: TRBV6-4; d_gene: NA; CDR3aa: CASSRHAGETQYF; CDR3nt: TGTGCCAGCAGCCGCCATGCAGGAGAGACCCAGTACTTC
abundance: NA; j_gene: TRBJ1-1; v_gene: TRBV12-3/TRBV12-4; d_gene: NA; CDR3aa: CASSSELGGYTEAFF; CDR3nt: TGTGCCAGCAGTTCCGAGCTTGGGGGGTACACTGAAGCTTTCTTT
abundance: NA; j_gene: TRBJ2-5; v_gene: TRBV7-9; d_gene: NA; CDR3aa: CGSMMSGTAETQYF; CDR3nt: TGTGGATCGATGATGTCGGGGACCGCTGAGACCCAGTACTTC
abundance: NA; j_gene: TRBJ2-7; v_gene: TRBV29-1; d_gene: NA; CDR3aa: CSVGGNGAYEQYF; CDR3nt: TGCAGCGTTGGGGGCAATGGGGCGTACGAGCAGTACTTC
abundance: NA; j_gene: TRBJ2-5; v_gene: TRBV29-1; d_gene: TRBD2; CDR3aa: CSVEDPGGVETQYF; CDR3nt: TGCAGCGTTGAAGATCCGGGAGGGGTAGAGACCCAGTACTTC
abundance: once; j_gene: TRBJ1-2; v_gene: TRBV25-1; d_gene: NA; CDR3aa: CASSEVASGYTF; CDR3nt: TGTGCCAGCAGTGAGGTGGCTAGCGGCTACACCTTC
abundance: few; j_gene: TRBJ2-5; v_gene: TRBV4-2; d_gene: NA; CDR3aa: CASSQALRETQYF; CDR3nt: TGTGCCAGCAGCCAAGCTCTCCGGGAGACCCAGTACTTC
abundance: NA; j_gene: TRBJ1-1; v_gene: TRBV29-1; d_gene: NA; CDR3aa: CSVEGSITEAFF; CDR3nt: TGCAGCGTAGAAGGCAGCATCACTGAAGCTTTCTTT
abundance: NA; j_gene: TRBJ2-7; v_gene: TRBV19; d_gene: TRBD1; CDR3aa: CASSPSRTGLHEQYF; CDR3nt: TGTGCCAGCTCACCTTCTCGGACAGGGCTCCACGAGCAGTACTTC
abundance: few; j_gene: TRBJ1-3; v_gene: TRBV20-1; d_gene: NA; CDR3aa: CSAGNTIYF; CDR3nt: TGCAGTGCTGGAAACACCATATATTTT
abundance: NA; j_gene: TRBJ1-6; v_gene: TRBV11-2; d_gene: NA; CDR3aa: CAWRPGRNSPLHF; CDR3nt: TGTGCCTGGAGACCGGGACGAAATTCACCCCTCCACTTT
abundance: NA; j_gene: TRBJ2-2; v_gene: TRBV11-2; d_gene: TRBD2; CDR3aa: CASSYQTSGTNTGELFF; CDR3nt: TGTGCCAGCAGTTACCAGACTAGCGGAACGAACACCGGGGAGCTGTTTTTT
abundance: many; j_gene: TRBJ1-2; v_gene: TRBV14; d_gene: NA; CDR3aa: CASSLGDIGGYTF; CDR3nt: TGTGCCAGCAGCCTGGGGGACATTGGAGGCTACACCTTC
abundance: many; j_gene: TRBJ1-1; v_gene: TRBV29-1; d_gene: TRBD1; CDR3aa: CSVPGQGNTEAFF; CDR3nt: TGCAGCGTTCCGGGACAGGGGAACACTGAAGCTTTCTTT
abundance: NA; j_gene: TRBJ2-2; v_gene: TRBV20-1; d_gene: TRBD1; CDR3aa: CSARDSTGGVPGELFF; CDR3nt: TGCAGTGCTAGAGACTCAACAGGGGGCGTCCCCGGGGAGCTGTTTTTT
abundance: NA; j_gene: TRBJ1-6; v_gene: TRBV4-1; d_gene: NA; CDR3aa: CASSQDQGRNSPLHF; CDR3nt: TGCGCCAGCAGCCAAGATCAGGGGCGGAATTCACCCCTCCACTTT
abundance: NA; j_gene: TRBJ2-3; v_gene: TRBV2; d_gene: NA; CDR3aa: CASSSGSLGTDTQYF; CDR3nt: TGTGCCAGCAGCTCTGGGAGTTTGGGCACAGATACGCAGTATTTT
abundance: NA; j_gene: TRBJ1-1; v_gene: TRBV5-8; d_gene: NA; CDR3aa: CASSPTVQGALNTEAFF; CDR3nt: TGTGCCAGCAGCCCTACGGTCCAGGGAGCTTTGAACACTGAAGCTTTCTTT
abundance: few; j_gene: TRBJ1-4; v_gene: TRBV7-9; d_gene: NA; CDR3aa: CASSQGGMSEKLFF; CDR3nt: TGTGCCAGCAGCCAAGGGGGGATGAGTGAAAAACTGTTTTTT
abundance: many; j_gene: TRBJ1-6; v_gene: TRBV7-2; d_gene: TRBD1; CDR3aa: CASSPGQGPSLHF; CDR3nt: TGTGCCAGCAGCCCCGGACAGGGACCTTCCCTCCACTTT
abundance: many; j_gene: TRBJ1-2; v_gene: TRBV7-6; d_gene: NA; CDR3aa: CASSPDGTNYGYTF; CDR3nt: TGTGCCAGCAGCCCAGACGGTACTAACTATGGCTACACCTTC
abundance: NA; j_gene: TRBJ2-7; v_gene: TRBV7-9; d_gene: NA; CDR3aa: CASNTRRDGEGYEQYF; CDR3nt: TGTGCCAGCAACACACGACGGGACGGGGAAGGCTACGAGCAGTACTTC
abundance: NA; j_gene: TRBJ2-5; v_gene: TRBV7-9; d_gene: TRBD2; CDR3aa: CATSGPGGQETQYF; CDR3nt: TGTGCCACCAGTGGTCCCGGGGGGCAAGAGACCCAGTACTTC